These 8 T cell receptor beta chains came from one sample sequenced in a study of T cells in Graves' hyperthyroidism and ophthalmopathy. TCR beta CDR3 regions were amplified from RNA transcripts. TCR CDR3 underwent first-round RT-PCR with the HTBI primer set. TCRdb analysed the multiplex PCR reads with MiXCR anew, one entry per CDR3 protein. This sample has a few hundred thousand distinct CDR3 sequences, with roughly 14% found just once. The sequencing sample was made of blood. Source of these receptors: a woman aged 25 to 39 with Graves' hyperthyroidism that later progressed to Graves' ophthalmopathy.

In this sample, this clonotype turned up a few times. The chain carries TRBV29-1 and TRBJ1-1, with D hard to call. Germline-derived CDR1 and CDR2 are SQVTM and ANQGSEA. The CDR3 covers 12 residues. The V and J ends lost 4 bases and 8 bases respectively, with 14 bases between them. CDR3 amino acids: CSVVPGMSEAFF. CDR3 nucleotides: TGCAGCGTTGTCCCGGGCATGAGCGAAGCTTTCTTT.

This clonotype was picked up many times. The V and J genes are TRBV29-1 and TRBJ1-1; possible D gene TRBD1, 5 bases. The germline V gene encodes CDR1 SQVTM and CDR2 ANQGSEA. This CDR3 is built from 15 residues. Trimming took off 4 bases at V and 0 bases at J, with 15 bases between the two ends. For the CDR3, the DNA is TGCAGCGTTGCGCCCTGGGGACGGATGAACACTGAAGCTTTCTTT. This translates into CSVAPWGRMNTEAFF.

This clonotype was seen repeatedly, ten times or more. The chain uses TRBV28 and TRBJ1-5, with D possibly matching TRBD1 (5 bases). Germline V lookup: CDR1 MDHEN, CDR2 SYDVKM. Trimming took off 6 bases at V and 6 bases at J, with 15 bases between the two ends. The CDR3 extends over 14 amino acids. DNA of the CDR3: TGTGCCAGCAGGGGATGGCAGGGCCCTCAGCCCCAGCATTTT. Translating gives CASRGWQGPQPQHF.

At least ten counts were recorded for this clonotype. The rearrangement joins TRBV11-2 to TRBJ1-4, with TRBD1 identical over 11 bases. After removal of 5 bases from V and 7 bases from J, the junction contained 6 bases not matched to a gene. This CDR3 is 15 amino acids long. CDR1 and CDR2 (germline): SGHAT, FQNNGV. The CDR3 DNA is TGTGCCAGCAGCCCCTCCGGGACAGGGGGTGAAAAACTGTTTTTT. This sequence encodes CASSPSGTGGEKLFF.

Many counts were recorded for this clonotype. The chain recombines TRBV18 with TRBJ1-2, with D maybe TRBD1 (5 bases). The CDR3 contains 13 residues. Deletions cut 5 bases from V and 3 bases from J, with 10 bases between. From germline, CDR1 is KGHSH and CDR2 LQKENI. DNA for the CDR3: TGTGCCAGCTCAATGCAGGGTGACTATGGCTACACCTTC. Protein product: CASSMQGDYGYTF.

The gene calls are TRBV9 and TRBJ2-1; D is perhaps TRBD1 (6 bases). CDR1 SGDLS and CDR2 YYNGEE come from the germline V gene. The CDR3 has 18 amino acids. Deletions cut 0 bases from V and 0 bases from J, with 16 bases between. This CDR3 is CASSVGLGAETSYNEQFF. DNA of the CDR3: TGTGCCAGCAGCGTAGGATTGGGGGCGGAGACCTCCTACAATGAGCAGTTCTTC.

This chain uses TRBV4-3 with TRBJ2-4; the match to TRBD2 covers 11 bases. The V gene's germline CDR1 is LGHNA and CDR2 YSLEER. The length of the CDR3 is 17 residues. Trimming cost V 2 bases and J 0 bases; bases outside gene matches: 3. The CDR3 reads CASSQIAGGPAKNIQYF. CDR3 nucleotides: TGCGCCAGCAGCCAAATAGCGGGAGGGCCAGCCAAAAACATTCAGTACTTC.

The CDR3 region has the DNA TGCAGCGTCGGGACAACCCGCAATCAGCCCCAGCATTTT. This sequence encodes CSVGTTRNQPQHF. The chain carries TRBV29-1 and TRBJ1-5; a possible D gene is TRBD1 (6 bases). CDR1 SQVTM and CDR2 ANQGSEA come from the germline V gene. V was cut by 6 bases and J by 2 bases, with 11 bases left in between. CDR3 size: 13 residues.